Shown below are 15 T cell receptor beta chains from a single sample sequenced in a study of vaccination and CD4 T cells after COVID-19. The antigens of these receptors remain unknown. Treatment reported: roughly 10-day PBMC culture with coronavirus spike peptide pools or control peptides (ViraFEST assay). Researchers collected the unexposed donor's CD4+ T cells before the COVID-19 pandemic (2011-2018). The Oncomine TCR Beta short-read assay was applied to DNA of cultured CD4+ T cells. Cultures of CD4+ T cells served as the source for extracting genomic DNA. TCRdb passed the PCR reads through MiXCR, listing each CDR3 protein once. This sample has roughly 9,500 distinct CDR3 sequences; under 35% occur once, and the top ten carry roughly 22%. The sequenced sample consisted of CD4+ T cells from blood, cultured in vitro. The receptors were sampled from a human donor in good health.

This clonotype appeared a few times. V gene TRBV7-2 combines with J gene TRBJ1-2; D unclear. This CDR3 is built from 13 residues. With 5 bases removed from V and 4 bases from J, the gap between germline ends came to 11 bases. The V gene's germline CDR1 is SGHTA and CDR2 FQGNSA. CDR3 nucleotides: TGTGCCAGCAGCGTTCGGCCCGGCTATGGCTACACCTTC. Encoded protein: CASSVRPGYGYTF.

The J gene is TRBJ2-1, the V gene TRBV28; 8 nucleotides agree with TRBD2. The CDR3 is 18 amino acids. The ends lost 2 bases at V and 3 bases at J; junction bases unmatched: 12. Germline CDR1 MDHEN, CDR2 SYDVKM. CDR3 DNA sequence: TGTGCCAGCAGTTTAATCGGCGCGGGAGGCCAAATCTACAATGAGCAGTTCTTC. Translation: CASSLIGAGGQIYNEQFF.

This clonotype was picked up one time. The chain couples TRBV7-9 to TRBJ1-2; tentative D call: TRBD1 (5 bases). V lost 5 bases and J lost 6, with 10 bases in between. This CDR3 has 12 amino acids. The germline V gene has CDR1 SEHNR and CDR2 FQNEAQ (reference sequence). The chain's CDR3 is CASSREGHGYTF. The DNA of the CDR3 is TGTGCCAGCAGCCGGGAGGGGCATGGCTACACCTTC.

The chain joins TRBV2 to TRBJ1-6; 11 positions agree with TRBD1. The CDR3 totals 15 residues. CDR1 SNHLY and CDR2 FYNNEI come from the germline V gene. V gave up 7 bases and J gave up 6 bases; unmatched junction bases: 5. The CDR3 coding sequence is TGTGCCAGCAAGACGGACAGGGGGCTTAATTCACCCCTCCACTTT. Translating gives CASKTDRGLNSPLHF.

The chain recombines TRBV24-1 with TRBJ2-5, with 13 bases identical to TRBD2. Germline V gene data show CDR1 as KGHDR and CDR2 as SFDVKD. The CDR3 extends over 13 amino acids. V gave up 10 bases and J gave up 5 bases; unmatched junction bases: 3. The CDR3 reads CATGLAGAETQYF. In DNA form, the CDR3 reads TGTGCCACAGGACTAGCGGGAGCGGAGACCCAGTACTTC.

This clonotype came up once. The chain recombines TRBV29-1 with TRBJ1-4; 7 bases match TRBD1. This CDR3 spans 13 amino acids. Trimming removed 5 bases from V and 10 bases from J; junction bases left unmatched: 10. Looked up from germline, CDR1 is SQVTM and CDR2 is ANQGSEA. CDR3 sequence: CSVTNQGERKLFF. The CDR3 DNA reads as TGCAGCGTTACTAATCAGGGGGAGCGAAAACTGTTTTTT.

The CDR3 sequence is CASSSLRGPMNTEAFF. In nucleotides, the CDR3 is TGTGCCAGCAGCTCACTAAGGGGGCCAATGAACACTGAAGCTTTCTTT. The rearrangement joins TRBV11-2 to TRBJ1-1, with TRBD1 matching over 7 bases. Germline CDR1 SGHAT, CDR2 FQNNGV. V was clipped by 4 bases and J by 0 bases; unmatched bases: 8. CDR3 length: 16 amino acids.

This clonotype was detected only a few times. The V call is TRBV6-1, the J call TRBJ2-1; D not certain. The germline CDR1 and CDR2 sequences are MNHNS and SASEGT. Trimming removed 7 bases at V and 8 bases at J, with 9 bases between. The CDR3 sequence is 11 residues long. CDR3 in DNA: TGTGCCAGCAAACGTCTCCATGAGCAGTTCTTC. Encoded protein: CASKRLHEQFF.

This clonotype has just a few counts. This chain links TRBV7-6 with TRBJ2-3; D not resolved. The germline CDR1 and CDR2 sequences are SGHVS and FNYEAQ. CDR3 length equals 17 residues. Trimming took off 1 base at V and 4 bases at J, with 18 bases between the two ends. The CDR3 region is CASSLGSNTLSADTQYF. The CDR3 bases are TGTGCCAGCAGCTTAGGGAGTAATACCTTATCGGCAGATACGCAGTATTTT.

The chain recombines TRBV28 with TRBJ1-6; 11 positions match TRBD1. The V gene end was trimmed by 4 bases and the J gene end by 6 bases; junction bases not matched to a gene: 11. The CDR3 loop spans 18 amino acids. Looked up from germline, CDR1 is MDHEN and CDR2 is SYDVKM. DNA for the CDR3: TGTGCCAGCAGTTCCCAGGGCGGGACAGGGGGAGGTAATTCACCCCTCCACTTT. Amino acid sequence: CASSSQGGTGGGNSPLHF.

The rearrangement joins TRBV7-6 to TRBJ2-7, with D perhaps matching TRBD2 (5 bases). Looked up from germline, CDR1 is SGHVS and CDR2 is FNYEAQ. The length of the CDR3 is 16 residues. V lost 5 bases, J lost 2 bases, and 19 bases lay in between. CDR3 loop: CASSPQTGLTPYEQYF. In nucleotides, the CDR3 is TGTGCCAGCAGCCCACAAACGGGGTTGACTCCCTACGAGCAGTACTTC.

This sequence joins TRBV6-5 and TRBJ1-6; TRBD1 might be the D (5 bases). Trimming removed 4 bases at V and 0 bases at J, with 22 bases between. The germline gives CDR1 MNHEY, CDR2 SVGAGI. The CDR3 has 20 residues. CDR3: CASSSTDTSSRSSYNSPLHF. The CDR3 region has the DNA TGTGCCAGCAGTTCGACGGACACCTCATCTCGGAGCTCCTATAATTCACCCCTCCACTTT.

CDR3 residues: CSARLAPETQYF. In nucleotides, the CDR3 is TGCAGCGCCCGACTAGCACCAGAGACCCAGTACTTC. V is TRBV29-1 and J is TRBJ2-5; 7 bases align to TRBD2. The V gene's germline CDR1 is SQVTM and CDR2 ANQGSEA. Trimming removed 7 bases from V and 4 bases from J; junction bases left unmatched: 6. This CDR3 is 12 amino acids long.

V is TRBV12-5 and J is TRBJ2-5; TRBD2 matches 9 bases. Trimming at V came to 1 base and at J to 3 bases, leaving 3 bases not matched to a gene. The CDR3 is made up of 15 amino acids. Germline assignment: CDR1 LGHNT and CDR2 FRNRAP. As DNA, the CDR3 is TGTGCTAGTGGTTTGGGGACTAGCGTTAAAGAGACCCAGTACTTC. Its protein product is CASGLGTSVKETQYF.

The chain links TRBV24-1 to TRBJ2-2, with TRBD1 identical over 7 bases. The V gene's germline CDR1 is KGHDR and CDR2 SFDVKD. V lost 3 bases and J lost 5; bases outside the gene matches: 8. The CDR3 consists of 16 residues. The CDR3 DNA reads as TGTGCCACCAGTGATACCCACAGGGGCCGAACCGGGGAGCTGTTTTTT. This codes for CATSDTHRGRTGELFF.